Reported below is one TCR beta chain. The antigen is not known. Assay used: immunoSEQ multiplex PCR; TCRdb lists only in-frame clones, some missing. This table has more than 70,000 clones, roughly 80% appearing once. The CDR3 has 14 residues. Germline CDR1 and CDR2: SGHNT and YYREEE (reference sequence). Trimming took off 0 bases at V and 3 bases at J, with 9 bases between the two ends. The data were obtained in a study of T cell clones after liver transplantation. Points from the study as a whole: Post-transplant, graft-donor-reactive CD4 TCRbeta sequences in blood dropped significantly in most of the 8 subjects.

This rearrangement joins TRBV5-4 to TRBJ1-2; perhaps TRBD1 as D (6 bases). The sequence was collected from a human patient who received a liver transplant. The graft donor may account for some of the T cells. The sequenced sample was CD4+ T cells from blood, obtained at the 22-month timepoint. The CDR3 protein is CASSLGRQDYGYTF. Written as DNA, the CDR3 is TGTGCCAGCAGCTTGGGTAGACAGGACTATGGCTACACCTTC.